These T cell receptor beta chains were read from a single sample in a study of blood T cell repertoires in COVID-19. Some clones are missing from TCRdb's copy, which holds only in-frame ones; the method was immunoSEQ multiplex PCR. The sample lists some 200,000 clones; 80% were seen once. Sequencing was done on a sample of peripheral blood. The source is a woman aged 70-85 years with acute or convalescent COVID-19. Both conserved end residues are part of each CDR3. The D gene is left open where the match is weak. Part of the rows lack a size; the others show once, few, many or a class for expanded clones.

clone size: .; D gene: TRBD2; V gene: TRBV24-1; J gene: TRBJ2-2; CDR3 protein: CATSDFPPGLAGTGELFF; CDR3 DNA: TGTGCCACCAGTGATTTTCCCCCGGGACTAGCGGGAACCGGGGAGCTGTTTTTT
clone size: .; D gene: TRBD1; V gene: TRBV11-2; J gene: TRBJ2-3; CDR3 protein: CASSLSSRGTTDTQYF; CDR3 DNA: TGTGCCAGCAGCTTATCGTCCAGGGGGACCACAGATACGCAGTATTTT
clone size: few; D gene: .; V gene: TRBV28; J gene: TRBJ1-3; CDR3 protein: CASSPGWGVSSGNTIYF; CDR3 DNA: TGTGCCAGCAGTCCTGGCTGGGGGGTAAGCTCTGGAAACACCATATATTTT
clone size: .; D gene: TRBD1; V gene: TRBV27; J gene: TRBJ1-6; CDR3 protein: CASMGTADNSPLHF; CDR3 DNA: TGTGCCAGCATGGGGACAGCCGATAATTCACCCCTCCACTTT
clone size: .; D gene: .; V gene: TRBV7-2; J gene: TRBJ1-5; CDR3 protein: CASRESMGENQPQHF; CDR3 DNA: TGTGCCAGCAGAGAAAGCATGGGAGAAAATCAGCCCCAGCATTTT
clone size: .; D gene: .; V gene: TRBV5-8; J gene: TRBJ2-2; CDR3 protein: CASSLVGRNTGELFF; CDR3 DNA: TGTGCCAGCAGCTTGGTTGGGAGAAACACCGGGGAGCTGTTTTTT
clone size: .; D gene: TRBD2; V gene: TRBV5-4; J gene: TRBJ2-7; CDR3 protein: CASSRPQGLAGYEQYF; CDR3 DNA: TGTGCCAGCTCCCGACCCCAAGGACTAGCGGGCTACGAGCAGTACTTC
clone size: few; D gene: .; V gene: TRBV19; J gene: TRBJ1-5; CDR3 protein: CASSIDGDSNQPQHF; CDR3 DNA: TGTGCCAGTAGTATAGACGGGGATAGCAATCAGCCCCAGCATTTT
clone size: .; D gene: .; V gene: TRBV6-1; J gene: TRBJ1-1; CDR3 protein: CASSEARVTTEAFF; CDR3 DNA: TGTGCCAGCAGTGAAGCGAGGGTGACCACTGAAGCTTTCTTT
clone size: .; D gene: .; V gene: TRBV19; J gene: TRBJ1-2; CDR3 protein: CASSPGPYYGYTF; CDR3 DNA: TGTGCCAGTAGTCCCGGTCCCTATTATGGCTACACCTTC
clone size: .; D gene: TRBD1; V gene: TRBV4-1; J gene: TRBJ1-1; CDR3 protein: CASSQDHRGSTEAFF; CDR3 DNA: TGCGCCAGCAGCCAAGATCACAGGGGCTCCACTGAAGCTTTCTTT
clone size: .; D gene: .; V gene: TRBV14; J gene: TRBJ2-2; CDR3 protein: CASREAGVTGELFF; CDR3 DNA: TGTGCCAGCAGGGAAGCAGGGGTCACCGGGGAGCTGTTTTTT
clone size: .; D gene: .; V gene: TRBV12-3/TRBV12-4; J gene: TRBJ2-7; CDR3 protein: CASRQREVGEQYF; CDR3 DNA: TGTGCCAGCAGACAAAGGGAGGTTGGCGAGCAGTACTTC
clone size: .; D gene: .; V gene: TRBV5-1; J gene: TRBJ2-1; CDR3 protein: CASSLSQEGINEQFF; CDR3 DNA: TGCGCCAGCAGCTTGTCTCAGGAGGGTATCAATGAGCAGTTCTTC
clone size: .; D gene: .; V gene: TRBV6-5; J gene: TRBJ1-1; CDR3 protein: CASSYSLRSTGAFF; CDR3 DNA: TGTGCCAGCAGTTACTCGTTAAGGTCGACGGGAGCTTTCTTT
clone size: .; D gene: TRBD2; V gene: TRBV11-3; J gene: TRBJ2-2; CDR3 protein: CASSQGLAGGAGELFF; CDR3 DNA: TGTGCCAGCAGCCAGGGACTAGCGGGAGGAGCCGGGGAGCTGTTTTTT
clone size: .; D gene: .; V gene: TRBV19; J gene: TRBJ1-5; CDR3 protein: CASSIPFGNQPQHF; CDR3 DNA: TGTGCCAGTAGTATCCCGTTCGGCAATCAGCCCCAGCATTTT
clone size: .; D gene: .; V gene: TRBV19; J gene: TRBJ1-2; CDR3 protein: CASSRSGVNYGYTF; CDR3 DNA: TGTGCCAGTAGTAGGTCAGGGGTTAACTATGGCTACACCTTC
clone size: .; D gene: .; V gene: TRBV6-5; J gene: TRBJ1-6; CDR3 protein: CASSYGGLSPLHF; CDR3 DNA: TGTGCCAGCAGTTACGGAGGGTTGTCACCCCTCCACTTT
clone size: .; D gene: .; V gene: TRBV9; J gene: TRBJ1-3; CDR3 protein: CASSVDGRVGNTIYF; CDR3 DNA: TGTGCCAGCAGCGTAGATGGCAGGGTAGGAAACACCATATATTTT
clone size: .; D gene: .; V gene: TRBV28; J gene: TRBJ2-4; CDR3 protein: CASSTGAKNIQYF; CDR3 DNA: TGTGCCAGCAGTACTGGTGCCAAAAACATTCAGTACTTC
clone size: .; D gene: TRBD2; V gene: TRBV7-2; J gene: TRBJ2-3; CDR3 protein: CASSSRLAGEEDTQYF; CDR3 DNA: TGTGCCAGCAGCTCCCGACTAGCGGGAGAGGAAGATACGCAGTATTTT
clone size: .; D gene: TRBD1; V gene: TRBV9; J gene: TRBJ1-3; CDR3 protein: CASSLRQGAGGNTIYF; CDR3 DNA: TGTGCCAGCAGCTTAAGACAGGGGGCAGGAGGAAACACCATATATTTT
clone size: .; D gene: .; V gene: TRBV28; J gene: TRBJ2-7; CDR3 protein: CASSTRRTAPPDEQYF; CDR3 DNA: TGTGCCAGCAGTACCCGCCGGACAGCCCCACCTGACGAGCAGTACTTC
clone size: .; D gene: TRBD1; V gene: TRBV28; J gene: TRBJ1-4; CDR3 protein: CASNGQGGNEKLFF; CDR3 DNA: TGTGCCAGCAACGGACAGGGTGGGAATGAAAAACTGTTTTTT
clone size: .; D gene: TRBD2; V gene: TRBV10-3; J gene: TRBJ2-3; CDR3 protein: CAISESMAGGTDTQYF; CDR3 DNA: TGTGCCATCAGTGAGTCGATGGCGGGAGGCACAGATACGCAGTATTTT
clone size: .; D gene: TRBD2; V gene: TRBV19; J gene: TRBJ2-3; CDR3 protein: CASSNIAGGSTDTQYF; CDR3 DNA: TGTGCCAGTAGTAACATAGCGGGAGGGAGCACAGATACGCAGTATTTT
clone size: .; D gene: .; V gene: TRBV18; J gene: TRBJ2-7; CDR3 protein: CASSPILYEQYF; CDR3 DNA: TGTGCCAGCTCACCAATACTCTACGAGCAGTACTTC
clone size: .; D gene: .; V gene: TRBV27; J gene: TRBJ1-4; CDR3 protein: CASSFTGALFNEKLFF; CDR3 DNA: TGTGCCAGCAGTTTCACAGGAGCCCTCTTCAATGAAAAACTGTTTTTT
clone size: few; D gene: TRBD2; V gene: TRBV10-3; J gene: TRBJ2-1; CDR3 protein: CATTGLAGHNEQFF; CDR3 DNA: TGTGCCACCACGGGACTAGCGGGTCACAATGAGCAGTTCTTC
clone size: .; D gene: TRBD2; V gene: TRBV2; J gene: TRBJ2-1; CDR3 protein: CASSTGLAAYNEQFF; CDR3 DNA: TGTGCCAGCAGTACGGGACTAGCGGCTTACAATGAGCAGTTCTTC
clone size: few; D gene: .; V gene: TRBV5-1; J gene: TRBJ1-3; CDR3 protein: CASSLAGQLGGNTIYF; CDR3 DNA: TGCGCCAGCAGCTTGGCCGGACAGCTGGGAGGAAACACCATATATTTT
clone size: few; D gene: TRBD2; V gene: TRBV11-2; J gene: TRBJ2-3; CDR3 protein: CASSLGAGVTDTQYF; CDR3 DNA: TGTGCCAGCAGCTTAGGTGCGGGAGTAACAGATACGCAGTATTTT
clone size: .; D gene: TRBD2; V gene: TRBV7-3; J gene: TRBJ2-1; CDR3 protein: CASSILAVSYNEQFF; CDR3 DNA: TGTGCCAGCAGCATACTAGCGGTCTCCTACAATGAGCAGTTCTTC
clone size: .; D gene: TRBD2; V gene: TRBV6-5; J gene: TRBJ2-1; CDR3 protein: CASRGTSVYNEQFF; CDR3 DNA: TGTGCCAGCAGGGGGACTAGCGTCTACAATGAGCAGTTCTTC
clone size: .; D gene: TRBD1; V gene: TRBV30; J gene: TRBJ2-7; CDR3 protein: CAWSGTGGSEQYF; CDR3 DNA: TGTGCCTGGAGCGGGACAGGGGGCAGCGAGCAGTACTTC
clone size: .; D gene: TRBD2; V gene: TRBV5-1; J gene: TRBJ2-5; CDR3 protein: CASRSTSGRETQYF; CDR3 DNA: TGCGCCAGCAGAAGTACTAGCGGGAGGGAGACCCAGTACTTC
clone size: .; D gene: .; V gene: TRBV29-1; J gene: TRBJ1-1; CDR3 protein: CSVEGGNTEAFF; CDR3 DNA: TGCAGCGTTGAGGGGGGGAACACTGAAGCTTTCTTT
clone size: .; D gene: .; V gene: TRBV10-3; J gene: TRBJ2-3; CDR3 protein: CAISESTARGDTQYF; CDR3 DNA: TGTGCCATCAGTGAGTCGACAGCGCGGGGAGATACGCAGTATTTT
clone size: few; D gene: TRBD1; V gene: TRBV7-2; J gene: TRBJ1-1; CDR3 protein: CASSFITGVDTEAFF; CDR3 DNA: TGTGCCAGCAGCTTTATAACAGGGGTCGACACTGAAGCTTTCTTT
clone size: once; D gene: .; V gene: TRBV5-6; J gene: TRBJ2-1; CDR3 protein: CASSSYNEQFF; CDR3 DNA: TGTGCCAGCAGCTCGTACAATGAGCAGTTCTTC
clone size: .; D gene: .; V gene: TRBV7-9; J gene: TRBJ1-1; CDR3 protein: CASLNPQGNTEAFF; CDR3 DNA: TGTGCCAGCTTAAACCCACAGGGGAACACTGAAGCTTTCTTT
clone size: .; D gene: .; V gene: TRBV30; J gene: TRBJ1-4; CDR3 protein: CAWSVQVDEKLFF; CDR3 DNA: TGTGCCTGGAGTGTACAGGTGGATGAAAAACTGTTTTTT
clone size: .; D gene: .; V gene: TRBV5-1; J gene: TRBJ2-6; CDR3 protein: CASSLVGAFPSGANVLTF; CDR3 DNA: TGCGCCAGCAGCTTGGTGGGGGCCTTCCCCTCTGGGGCCAACGTCCTGACTTTC
clone size: .; D gene: .; V gene: TRBV28; J gene: TRBJ2-2; CDR3 protein: CASSKPGGTGELFF; CDR3 DNA: TGTGCCAGCAGTAAACCGGGTGGCACCGGGGAGCTGTTTTTT
clone size: .; D gene: .; V gene: TRBV28; J gene: TRBJ2-7; CDR3 protein: CASSILQGQQYF; CDR3 DNA: TGTGCCAGCAGCATTCTACAGGGCCAGCAGTACTTC
clone size: .; D gene: .; V gene: TRBV2; J gene: TRBJ1-5; CDR3 protein: CASSQLESQPQHF; CDR3 DNA: TGTGCCAGCAGCCAACTCGAGAGTCAGCCCCAGCATTTT
clone size: .; D gene: .; V gene: TRBV10-3; J gene: TRBJ1-4; CDR3 protein: CATAAGDDNEKLFF; CDR3 DNA: TGTGCCACCGCCGCGGGGGACGATAATGAAAAACTGTTTTTT
clone size: .; D gene: TRBD2; V gene: TRBV19; J gene: TRBJ2-5; CDR3 protein: CASSIRTSRLGETQYF; CDR3 DNA: TGTGCCAGTAGTATACGGACTAGCCGGCTAGGAGAGACCCAGTACTTC